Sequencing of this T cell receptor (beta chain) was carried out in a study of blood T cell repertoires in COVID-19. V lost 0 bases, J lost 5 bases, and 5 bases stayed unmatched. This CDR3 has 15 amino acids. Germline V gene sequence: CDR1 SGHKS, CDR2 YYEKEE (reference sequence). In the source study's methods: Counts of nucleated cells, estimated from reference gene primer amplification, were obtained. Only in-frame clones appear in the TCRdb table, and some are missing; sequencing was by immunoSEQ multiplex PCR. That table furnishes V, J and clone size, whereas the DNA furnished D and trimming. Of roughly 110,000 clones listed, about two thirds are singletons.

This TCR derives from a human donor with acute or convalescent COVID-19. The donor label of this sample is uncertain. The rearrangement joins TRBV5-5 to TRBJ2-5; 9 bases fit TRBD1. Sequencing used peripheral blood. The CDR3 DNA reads TGTGCCAGCAGCTTGGGAGACAGGGGGACGGAGACCCAGTACTTC. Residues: CASSLGDRGTETQYF. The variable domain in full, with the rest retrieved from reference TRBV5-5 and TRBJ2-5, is DAGVTQSPTHLIKTRGQQVTLRCSPISGHKSVSWYQQVLGQGPQFIFQYYEKEERGRGNFPDRFSARQFPNYSSELNVNALLLGDSALYLCASSLGDRGTETQYFGPGTRLLVL.